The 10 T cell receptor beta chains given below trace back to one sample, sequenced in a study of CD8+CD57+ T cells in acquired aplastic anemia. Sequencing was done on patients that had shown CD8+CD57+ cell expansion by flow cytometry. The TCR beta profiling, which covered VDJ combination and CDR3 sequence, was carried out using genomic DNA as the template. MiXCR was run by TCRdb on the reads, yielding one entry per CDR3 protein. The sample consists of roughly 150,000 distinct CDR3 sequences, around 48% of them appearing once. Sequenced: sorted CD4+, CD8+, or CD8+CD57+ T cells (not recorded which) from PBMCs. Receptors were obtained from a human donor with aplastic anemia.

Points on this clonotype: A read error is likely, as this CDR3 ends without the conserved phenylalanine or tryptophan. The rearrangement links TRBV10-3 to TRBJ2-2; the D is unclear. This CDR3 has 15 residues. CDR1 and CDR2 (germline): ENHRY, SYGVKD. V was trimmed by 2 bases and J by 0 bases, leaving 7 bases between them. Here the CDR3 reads CAISERSPNTGELFL. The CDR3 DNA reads TGTGCCATCAGTGAGCGTAGTCCGAACACCGGGGAGCTGTTTTTA.

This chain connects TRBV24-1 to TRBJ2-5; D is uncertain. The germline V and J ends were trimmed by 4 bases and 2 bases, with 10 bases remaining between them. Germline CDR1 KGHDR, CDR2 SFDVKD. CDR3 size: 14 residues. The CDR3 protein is CATSESANQETQYF. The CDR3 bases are TGTGCCACCAGTGAATCAGCCAATCAAGAGACCCAGTACTTC.

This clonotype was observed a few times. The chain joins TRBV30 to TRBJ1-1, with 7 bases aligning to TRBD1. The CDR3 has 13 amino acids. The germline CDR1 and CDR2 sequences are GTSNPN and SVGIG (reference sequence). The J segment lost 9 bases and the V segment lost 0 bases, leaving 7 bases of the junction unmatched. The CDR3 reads CAWSVFRQGKAFF. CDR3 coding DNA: TGTGCCTGGAGTGTCTTTCGACAGGGTAAAGCTTTCTTT.

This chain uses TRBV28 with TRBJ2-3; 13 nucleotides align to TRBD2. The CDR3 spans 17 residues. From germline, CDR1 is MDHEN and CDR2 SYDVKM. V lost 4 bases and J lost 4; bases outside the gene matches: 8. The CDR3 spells CASSSPTTSGRPDTQYF. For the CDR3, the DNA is TGTGCCAGCAGTTCCCCCACGACTAGCGGGAGGCCAGATACGCAGTATTTT.

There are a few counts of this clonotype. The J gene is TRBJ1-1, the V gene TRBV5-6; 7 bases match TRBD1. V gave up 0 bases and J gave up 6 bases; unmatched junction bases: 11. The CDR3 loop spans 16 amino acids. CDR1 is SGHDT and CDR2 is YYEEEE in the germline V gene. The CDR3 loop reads CASSLVGQVGAAEAFF. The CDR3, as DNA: TGTGCCAGCAGCTTGGTTGGACAGGTCGGAGCCGCTGAAGCTTTCTTT.

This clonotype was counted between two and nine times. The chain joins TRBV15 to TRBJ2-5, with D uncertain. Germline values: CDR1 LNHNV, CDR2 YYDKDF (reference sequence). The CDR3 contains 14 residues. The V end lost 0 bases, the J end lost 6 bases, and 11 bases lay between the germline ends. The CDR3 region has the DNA TGTGCCACCAGCAGAGATGTGGGGTGGAAGACCCAGTACTTC. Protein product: CATSRDVGWKTQYF.

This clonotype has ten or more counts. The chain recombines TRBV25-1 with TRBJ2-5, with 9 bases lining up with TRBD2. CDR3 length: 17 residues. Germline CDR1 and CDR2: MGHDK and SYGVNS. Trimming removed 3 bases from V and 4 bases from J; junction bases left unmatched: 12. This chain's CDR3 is CASSDSGLAGPRETQYF. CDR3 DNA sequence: TGTGCCAGCAGTGACTCGGGGCTAGCGGGACCTCGAGAGACCCAGTACTTC.

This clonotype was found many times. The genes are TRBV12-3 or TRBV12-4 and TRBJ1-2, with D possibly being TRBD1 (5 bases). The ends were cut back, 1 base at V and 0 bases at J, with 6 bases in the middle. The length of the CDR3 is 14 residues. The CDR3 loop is CASSLGGANYGYTF. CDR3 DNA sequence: TGTGCCAGCAGTTTAGGGGGGGCTAACTATGGCTACACCTTC.

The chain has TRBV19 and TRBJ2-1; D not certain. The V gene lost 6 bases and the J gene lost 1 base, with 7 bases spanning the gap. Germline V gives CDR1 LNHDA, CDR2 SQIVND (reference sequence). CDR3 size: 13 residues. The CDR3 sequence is CASSFLSYNEQFF. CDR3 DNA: TGTGCCAGTAGCTTTCTATCCTACAATGAGCAGTTCTTC.

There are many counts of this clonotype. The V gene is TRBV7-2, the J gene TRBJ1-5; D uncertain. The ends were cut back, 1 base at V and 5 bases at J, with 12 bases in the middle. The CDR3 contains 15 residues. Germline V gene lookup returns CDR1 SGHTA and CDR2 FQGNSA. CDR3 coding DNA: TGTGCCAGCAGCTTAGTACGGGCAGGATATCAGCCCCAGCATTTT. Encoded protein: CASSLVRAGYQPQHF.